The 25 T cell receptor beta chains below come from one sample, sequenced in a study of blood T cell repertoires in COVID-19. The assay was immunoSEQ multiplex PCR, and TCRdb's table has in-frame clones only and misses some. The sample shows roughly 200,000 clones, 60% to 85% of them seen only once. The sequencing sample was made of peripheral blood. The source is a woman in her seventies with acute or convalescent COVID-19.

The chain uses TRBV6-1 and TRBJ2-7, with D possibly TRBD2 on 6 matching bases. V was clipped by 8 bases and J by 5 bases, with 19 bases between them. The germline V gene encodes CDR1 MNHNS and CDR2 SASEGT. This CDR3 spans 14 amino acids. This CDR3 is CASRGEWDTHEQYF. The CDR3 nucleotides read TGTGCCAGCCGCGGGGAATGGGATACGCACGAGCAGTACTTC.

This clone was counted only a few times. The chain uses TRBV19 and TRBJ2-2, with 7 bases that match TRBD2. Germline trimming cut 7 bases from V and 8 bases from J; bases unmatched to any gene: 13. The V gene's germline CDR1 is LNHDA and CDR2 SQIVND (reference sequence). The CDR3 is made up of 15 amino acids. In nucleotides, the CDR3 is TGTGCCAGTATTAGTCGTGGCCGGGGGGTTGGGGAGCTGTTTTTT. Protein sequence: CASISRGRGVGELFF.

The CDR3 sequence: CASIAGSLYNEQFF. As DNA, the CDR3 is TGTGCCAGCATCGCCGGGAGTCTTTACAATGAGCAGTTCTTC. The genes are TRBV28 and TRBJ2-1, with D possibly matching TRBD2 (6 bases). V lost 7 bases, J lost 4 bases, and 14 bases lay in between. Germline V gene data show CDR1 as MDHEN and CDR2 as SYDVKM. The CDR3 is 14 residues long.

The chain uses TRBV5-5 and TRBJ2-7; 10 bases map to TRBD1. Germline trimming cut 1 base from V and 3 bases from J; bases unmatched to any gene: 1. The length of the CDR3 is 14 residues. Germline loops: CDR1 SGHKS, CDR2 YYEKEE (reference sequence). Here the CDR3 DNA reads TGTGCCAGCAGCTTGAGGACAGGGGGCTACGAGCAGTACTTC. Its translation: CASSLRTGGYEQYF.

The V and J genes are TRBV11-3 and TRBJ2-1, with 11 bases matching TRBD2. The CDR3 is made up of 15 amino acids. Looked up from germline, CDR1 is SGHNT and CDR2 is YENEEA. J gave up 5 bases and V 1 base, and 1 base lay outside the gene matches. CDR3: CASSLGLAGHNEQFF. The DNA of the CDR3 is TGTGCCAGCAGCTTAGGACTAGCGGGGCACAATGAGCAGTTCTTC.

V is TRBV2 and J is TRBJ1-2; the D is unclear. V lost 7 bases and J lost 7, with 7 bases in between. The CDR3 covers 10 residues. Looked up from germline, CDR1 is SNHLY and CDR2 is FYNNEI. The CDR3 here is CASKEGGYTF. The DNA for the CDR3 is TGTGCCAGCAAGGAGGGTGGCTACACCTTC.

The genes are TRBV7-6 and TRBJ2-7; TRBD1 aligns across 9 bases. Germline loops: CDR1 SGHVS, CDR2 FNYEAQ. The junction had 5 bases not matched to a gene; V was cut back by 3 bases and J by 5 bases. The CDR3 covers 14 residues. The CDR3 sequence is CASSFGTGMDEQYF. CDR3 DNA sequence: TGTGCCAGCAGCTTTGGGACAGGGATGGACGAGCAGTACTTC.

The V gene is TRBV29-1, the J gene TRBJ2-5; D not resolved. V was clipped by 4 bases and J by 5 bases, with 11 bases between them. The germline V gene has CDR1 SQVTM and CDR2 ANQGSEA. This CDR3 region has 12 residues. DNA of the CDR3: TGCAGCGTTGGCTCCCACGGGGAGACCCAGTACTTC. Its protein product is CSVGSHGETQYF.

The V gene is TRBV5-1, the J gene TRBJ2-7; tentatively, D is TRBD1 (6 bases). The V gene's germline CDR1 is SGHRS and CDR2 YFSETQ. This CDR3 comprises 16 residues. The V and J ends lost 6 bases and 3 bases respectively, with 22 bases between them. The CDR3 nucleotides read TGCGCCAGCACCCAAGGCCAGGGGCGGTCGATCTACGAGCAGTACTTC. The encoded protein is CASTQGQGRSIYEQYF.

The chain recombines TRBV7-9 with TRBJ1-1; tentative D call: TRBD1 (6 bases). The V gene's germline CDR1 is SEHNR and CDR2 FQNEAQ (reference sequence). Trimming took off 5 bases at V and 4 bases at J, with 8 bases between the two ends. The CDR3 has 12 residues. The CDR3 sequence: CASSLRGTEAFF. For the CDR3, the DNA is TGTGCCAGCAGCCTCAGGGGCACTGAAGCTTTCTTT. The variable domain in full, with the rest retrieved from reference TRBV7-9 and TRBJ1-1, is DTGVSQNPRHKITKRGQNVTFRCDPISEHNRLYWYRQTLGQGPEFLTYFQNEAQLEKSRLLSDRFSAERPKGSFSTLEIQRTEQGDSAMYLCASSLRGTEAFFGQGTRLTVV.

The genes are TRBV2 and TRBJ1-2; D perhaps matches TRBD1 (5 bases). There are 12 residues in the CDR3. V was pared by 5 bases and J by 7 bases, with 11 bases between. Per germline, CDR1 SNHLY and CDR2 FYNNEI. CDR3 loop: CASSRGNGGYTF. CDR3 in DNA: TGTGCCAGCAGTAGGGGAAATGGTGGCTACACCTTC.

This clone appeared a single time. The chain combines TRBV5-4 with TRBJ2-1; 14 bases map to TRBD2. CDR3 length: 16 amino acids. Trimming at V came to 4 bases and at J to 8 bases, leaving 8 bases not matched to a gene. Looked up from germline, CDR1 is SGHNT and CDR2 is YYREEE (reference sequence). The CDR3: CASSTPGLAGVYEQFF. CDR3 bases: TGTGCCAGCAGCACACCGGGACTAGCGGGAGTGTATGAGCAGTTCTTC.

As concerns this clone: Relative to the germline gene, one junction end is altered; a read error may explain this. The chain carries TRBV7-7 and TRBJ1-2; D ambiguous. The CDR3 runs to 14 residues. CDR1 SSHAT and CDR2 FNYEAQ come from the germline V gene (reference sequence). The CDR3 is CASSFVGFGRGYTF. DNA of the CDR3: TGTGCTAGCAGCTTTGTCGGGTTCGGTCGTGGCTACACCTTC.

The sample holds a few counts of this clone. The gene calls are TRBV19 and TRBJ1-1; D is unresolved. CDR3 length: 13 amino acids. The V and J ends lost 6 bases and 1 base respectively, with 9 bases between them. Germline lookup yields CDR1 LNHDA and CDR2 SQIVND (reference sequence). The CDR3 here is CASRRNRNTEAFF. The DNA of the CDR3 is TGTGCCAGTAGGAGGAATCGGAACACTGAAGCTTTCTTT. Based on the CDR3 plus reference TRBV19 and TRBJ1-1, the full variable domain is DGGITQSPKYLFRKEGQNVTLSCEQNLNHDAMYWYRQDPGQGLRLIYYSQIVNDFQKGDIAEGYSVSREKKESFPLTVTSAQKNPTAFYLCASRRNRNTEAFFGQGTRLTVV.

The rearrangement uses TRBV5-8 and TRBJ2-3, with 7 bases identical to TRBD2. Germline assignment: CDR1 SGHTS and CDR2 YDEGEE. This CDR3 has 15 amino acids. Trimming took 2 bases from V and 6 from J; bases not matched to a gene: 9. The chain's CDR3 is CASSLAGLTPDTQYF. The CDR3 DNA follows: TGTGCCAGCAGCTTAGCGGGACTCACCCCGGATACGCAGTATTTT.

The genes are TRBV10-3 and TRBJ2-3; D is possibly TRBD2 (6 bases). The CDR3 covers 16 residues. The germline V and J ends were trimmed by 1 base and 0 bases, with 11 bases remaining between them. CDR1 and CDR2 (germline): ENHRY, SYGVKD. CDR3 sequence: CAISEFRDSSTDTQYF. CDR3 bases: TGTGCCATCAGTGAGTTCCGGGACTCTAGCACAGATACGCAGTATTTT.

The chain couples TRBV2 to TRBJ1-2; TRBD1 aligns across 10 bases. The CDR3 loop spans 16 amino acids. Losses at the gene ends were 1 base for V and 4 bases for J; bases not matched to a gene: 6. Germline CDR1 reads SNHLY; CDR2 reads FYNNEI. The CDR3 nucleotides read TGTGCCAGCAGTGAAGACCGGGACAGGGGTAGCTATGGCTACACCTTC. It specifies CASSEDRDRGSYGYTF.

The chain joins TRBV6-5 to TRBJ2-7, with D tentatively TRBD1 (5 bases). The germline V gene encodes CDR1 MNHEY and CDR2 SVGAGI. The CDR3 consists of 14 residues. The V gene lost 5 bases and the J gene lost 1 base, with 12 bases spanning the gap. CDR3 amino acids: CASSTNRQSYEQYF. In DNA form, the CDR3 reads TGTGCCAGCAGTACGAACAGGCAATCCTACGAGCAGTACTTC.

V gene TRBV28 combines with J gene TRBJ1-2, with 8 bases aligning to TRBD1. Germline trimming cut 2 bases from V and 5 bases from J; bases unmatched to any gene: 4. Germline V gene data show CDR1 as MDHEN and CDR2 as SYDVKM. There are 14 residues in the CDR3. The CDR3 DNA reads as TGTGCCAGCAGTTTAACAGGGGGTTGGTATGGCTACACCTTC. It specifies CASSLTGGWYGYTF.

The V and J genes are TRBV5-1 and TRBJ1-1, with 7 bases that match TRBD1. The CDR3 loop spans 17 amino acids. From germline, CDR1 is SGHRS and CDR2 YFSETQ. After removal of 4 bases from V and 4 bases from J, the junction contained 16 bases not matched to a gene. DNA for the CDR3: TGCGCCAGCAGCCGAGTGGCTCCGAGGGGGCTGATCACTGAAGCTTTCTTT. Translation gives CASSRVAPRGLITEAFF.

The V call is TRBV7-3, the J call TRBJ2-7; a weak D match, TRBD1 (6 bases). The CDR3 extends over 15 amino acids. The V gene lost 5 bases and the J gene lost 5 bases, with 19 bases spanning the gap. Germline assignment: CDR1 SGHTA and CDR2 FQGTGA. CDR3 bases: TGTGCCAGCAGCGCCTCGACAGGTCCTTGGGACGAGCAGTACTTC. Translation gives CASSASTGPWDEQYF.

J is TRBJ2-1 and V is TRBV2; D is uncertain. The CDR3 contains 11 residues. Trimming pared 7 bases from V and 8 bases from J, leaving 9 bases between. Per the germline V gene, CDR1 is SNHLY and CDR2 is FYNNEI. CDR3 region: CASKTNYEQFF. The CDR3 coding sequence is TGTGCCAGCAAAACTAATTATGAGCAGTTCTTC.

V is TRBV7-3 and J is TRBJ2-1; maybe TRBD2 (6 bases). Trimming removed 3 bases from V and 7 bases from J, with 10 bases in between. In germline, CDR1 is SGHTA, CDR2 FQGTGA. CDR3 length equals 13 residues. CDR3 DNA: TGTGCCAGCAGCTTCATCGGAGGGAATGAGCAGTTCTTC. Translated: CASSFIGGNEQFF.

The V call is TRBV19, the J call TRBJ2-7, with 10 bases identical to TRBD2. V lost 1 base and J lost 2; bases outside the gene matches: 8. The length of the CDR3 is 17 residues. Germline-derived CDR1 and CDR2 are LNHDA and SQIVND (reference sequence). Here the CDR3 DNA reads TGTGCCAGTAGTATAGGACTAGCGGGCCAAGGGGCCTACGAGCAGTACTTC. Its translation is CASSIGLAGQGAYEQYF.

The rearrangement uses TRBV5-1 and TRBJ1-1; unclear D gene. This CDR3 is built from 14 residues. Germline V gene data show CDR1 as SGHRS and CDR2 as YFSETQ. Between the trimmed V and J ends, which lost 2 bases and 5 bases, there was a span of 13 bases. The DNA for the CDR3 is TGCGCCAGCAGCTTAGCGGGAGATGCGACTGAAGCTTTCTTT. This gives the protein CASSLAGDATEAFF.